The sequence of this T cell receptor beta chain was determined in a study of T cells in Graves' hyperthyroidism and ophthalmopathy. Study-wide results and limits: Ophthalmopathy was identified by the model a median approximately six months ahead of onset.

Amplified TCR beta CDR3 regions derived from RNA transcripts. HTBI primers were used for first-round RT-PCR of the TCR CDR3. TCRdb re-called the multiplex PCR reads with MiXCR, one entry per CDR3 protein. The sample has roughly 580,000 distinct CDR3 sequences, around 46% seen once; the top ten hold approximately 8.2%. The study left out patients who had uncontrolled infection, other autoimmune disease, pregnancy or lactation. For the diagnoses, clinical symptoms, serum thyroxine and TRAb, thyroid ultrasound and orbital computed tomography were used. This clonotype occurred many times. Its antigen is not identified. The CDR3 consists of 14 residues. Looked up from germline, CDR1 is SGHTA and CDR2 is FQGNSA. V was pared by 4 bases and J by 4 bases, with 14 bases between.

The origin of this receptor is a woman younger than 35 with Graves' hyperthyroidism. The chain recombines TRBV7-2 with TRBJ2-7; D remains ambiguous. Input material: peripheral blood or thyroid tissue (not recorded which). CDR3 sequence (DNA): TGTGCCAGCAGCTCCATGGCCCACACGTACGAGCAGTACTTC. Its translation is CASSSMAHTYEQYF.